Listed below are T cell receptor beta chains from one sample, sequenced in a study of blood T cell repertoires in COVID-19. Data came from immunoSEQ multiplex PCR; TCRdb stores just in-frame clones and leaves some out. The sample consists of approximately 110,000 clones, around 88% of them appearing once. Input material: peripheral blood. These receptors all come from a woman in her forties or fifties with active or convalescent COVID-19. Each CDR3 is given with its conserved first and last residue. The D gene is left open where the match is weak. A row's size may be missing; if present it is once, few, many or a size class.

CDR3 | DNA | J | V | size | D
CASSAGAGWDQPQHF | TGTGCCAGCAGCGCGGGGGCAGGCTGGGATCAGCCCCAGCATTTT | TRBJ1-5 | TRBV21-1 | . | .
CASSFETPTDTQYF | TGCGCCAGCAGCTTTGAGACACCCACAGATACGCAGTATTTT | TRBJ2-3 | TRBV5-1 | . | .
CASSDRGRGNTIYF | TGTGCCAGCAGTGACCGGGGTCGGGGAAACACCATATATTTT | TRBJ1-3 | TRBV6-1 | . | .
CASSYGVQETQYF | TGTGCCAGCAGTTACGGAGTCCAAGAGACCCAGTACTTC | TRBJ2-5 | TRBV28 | once | .
CSGREGTRHGREQFF | TGCAGCGGGCGAGAAGGGACTCGGCATGGTAGGGAGCAGTTCTTC | TRBJ2-1 | TRBV29-1 | . | .
CSVEDRSALRGYTF | TGCAGCGTTGAAGATCGTAGTGCCCTCCGGGGCTACACCTTC | TRBJ1-2 | TRBV29-1 | . | .
CASSQDGSSEQYF | TGCGCCAGCAGCCAAGATGGGAGCAGCGAGCAGTACTTC | TRBJ2-7 | TRBV4-3 | . | .
CASSQVLGNTEAFF | TGCGCCAGCAGCCAAGTACTCGGGAACACTGAAGCTTTCTTT | TRBJ1-1 | TRBV4-1 | . | .
CASSSSRQGITYEQYF | TGTGCCAGCAGCTCCTCGAGACAGGGAATCACCTACGAGCAGTACTTC | TRBJ2-7 | TRBV7-9 | . | TRBD1
CASSSPTGRNTEAFF | TGTGCCAGCAGCTCCCCGACAGGCCGGAACACTGAAGCTTTCTTT | TRBJ1-1 | TRBV11-2 | . | .
CATRWVGTRGYEQYF | TGTGCCACCCGATGGGTTGGGACTAGGGGCTACGAGCAGTACTTC | TRBJ2-7 | TRBV27 | . | TRBD2
CARSSPSIRGTEQYF | TGTGCCAGAAGCTCCCCGTCAATTCGGGGGACCGAGCAGTACTTC | TRBJ2-7 | TRBV7-5 | . | .
CASSIEGLAGGNEQFF | TGTGCCAGCAGCATAGAGGGACTAGCGGGAGGCAATGAGCAGTTCTTC | TRBJ2-1 | TRBV7-2 | . | TRBD2
CASSLGASGRARDTQYF | TGTGCCAGCAGCTTGGGAGCTAGCGGGAGGGCCAGGGATACGCAGTATTTT | TRBJ2-3 | TRBV5-4 | . | TRBD2
CASSSGTGVRNEQFF | TGTGCCAGCAGCTCCGGGACAGGGGTTCGGAATGAGCAGTTCTTC | TRBJ2-1 | TRBV7-6 | . | TRBD1
CASSPNPTGGGYTF | TGTGCCAGCAGCCCTAACCCGACAGGGGGCGGCTACACCTTC | TRBJ1-2 | TRBV28 | few | TRBD1
CASTERRNWDTGELFF | TGCGCCAGCACTGAGCGGAGGAATTGGGACACCGGGGAGCTGTTTTTT | TRBJ2-2 | TRBV10-1 | . | .
CASSSGTFLDEQFF | TGTGCCAGCAGTTCCGGGACTTTTTTGGATGAGCAGTTCTTC | TRBJ2-1 | TRBV27 | . | .
CASRGQGATNEKLFF | TGTGCCAGCAGGGGGCAGGGGGCAACTAATGAAAAACTGTTTTTT | TRBJ1-4 | TRBV2 | . | TRBD1
CASSSTYQGNQPQHF | TGTGCCAGCAGCTCTACCTACCAAGGCAATCAGCCCCAGCATTTT | TRBJ1-5 | TRBV7-9 | few | .
CASSRWDYPQETQYF | TGTGCCAGCAGCCGATGGGACTACCCACAAGAGACCCAGTACTTC | TRBJ2-5 | TRBV3-1/TRBV3-2 | once | TRBD2
CASSLDRRSPGLFF | TGTGCCAGCAGCTTAGATCGGAGATCTCCGGGGCTGTTTTTT | TRBJ2-2 | TRBV11-3 | . | .
CSVEGAPGYTF | TGCAGCGTTGAAGGCGCCCCCGGCTACACCTTC | TRBJ1-2 | TRBV29-1 | . | .
CASSPLRNTEAFF | TGTGCCAGCAGCCCCTTGCGGAACACTGAAGCTTTCTTT | TRBJ1-1 | TRBV6-6 | . | .
CASSPQEPSVNSPLHF | TGTGCCAGCTCACCACAGGAGCCGTCTGTGAATTCACCCCTCCACTTT | TRBJ1-6 | TRBV18 | . | .
CSVERAFGNTQYF | TGCAGCGTTGAACGGGCCTTCGGGAATACGCAGTATTTT | TRBJ2-3 | TRBV29-1 | . | .
CASSPMPGGSDTQYF | TGTGCCAGCAGCCCCATGCCGGGAGGTTCAGATACGCAGTATTTT | TRBJ2-3 | TRBV7-2 | . | TRBD2
CASSTRQLRDHNSPLHF | TGTGCCAGCAGCACAAGACAGCTGAGAGACCATAATTCACCCCTCCACTTT | TRBJ1-6 | TRBV7-6 | . | .
CASSRARIEQFF | TGTGCCAGCAGCCGTGCTAGAATTGAGCAGTTCTTC | TRBJ2-1 | TRBV11-2 | . | .
CASSARDRGAYEQYF | TGTGCCAGTAGTGCCCGGGACAGGGGGGCCTACGAGCAGTACTTC | TRBJ2-7 | TRBV19 | . | TRBD1
CASSEAAGLAVTDTQYF | TGTGCCAGCAGTGAAGCGGCTGGACTAGCGGTAACAGATACGCAGTATTTT | TRBJ2-3 | TRBV2 | . | TRBD2
CASNVNSPRRDGTYEQYF | TGTGCCAGCAACGTCAATTCCCCCCGGAGGGACGGAACCTACGAGCAGTACTTC | TRBJ2-7 | TRBV9 | . | .
CASSITGDPNEQYF | TGTGCCAGTAGTATCACAGGGGACCCTAACGAGCAGTACTTC | TRBJ2-7 | TRBV19 | . | TRBD1
CASSLVENTEAFF | TGTGCCAGCAGCCTAGTCGAGAACACTGAAGCTTTCTTT | TRBJ1-1 | TRBV12-3/TRBV12-4 | . | .
CASSAMTGGGTNYGYTF | TGTGCCAGCAGCGCGATGACAGGGGGTGGCACTAACTATGGCTACACCTTC | TRBJ1-2 | TRBV7-8 | few | TRBD1
CATSGTGTGNTIYF | TGTGCCACCAGTGGGACAGGGACTGGAAACACCATATATTTT | TRBJ1-3 | TRBV24-1 | . | TRBD1
CASSYSGGVSSTDTQYF | TGTGCCAGCAGCTATTCTGGCGGGGTCTCTAGCACAGATACGCAGTATTTT | TRBJ2-3 | TRBV9 | . | .
CASSRTGDNTEAFF | TGCGCCAGCAGCAGGACAGGGGACAACACTGAAGCTTTCTTT | TRBJ1-1 | TRBV5-1 | . | TRBD1
CASSSSRNEQFF | TGTGCCAGCAGCTCTAGCAGAAATGAGCAGTTCTTC | TRBJ2-1 | TRBV11-1 | few | .
CASSPGWGRREAQETQYF | TGTGCCAGCAGCCCGGGGTGGGGGCGCCGGGAGGCTCAAGAGACCCAGTACTTC | TRBJ2-5 | TRBV7-9 | . | .
CASSPGQGRLGYGYTF | TGTGCCAGCTCACCTGGACAGGGCAGGTTGGGCTATGGCTACACCTTC | TRBJ1-2 | TRBV18 | . | TRBD1
CASSVAGAGGPSDTQYF | TGTGCCAGCAGCGTAGCTGGAGCGGGAGGGCCGTCAGATACGCAGTATTTT | TRBJ2-3 | TRBV9 | . | TRBD2
CASSHDRAQTNEQFF | TGTGCCAGCTCACATGACAGGGCCCAGACAAATGAGCAGTTCTTC | TRBJ2-1 | TRBV18 | . | TRBD1
CASSSRRGLISYEQYF | TGTGCCAGCAGTTCCCGCAGGGGTCTCATCTCCTACGAGCAGTACTTC | TRBJ2-7 | TRBV27 | few | .
CASDIGGRETQYF | TGTGCTAGTGATATAGGGGGCAGGGAGACCCAGTACTTC | TRBJ2-5 | TRBV12-5 | few | TRBD1
CASSFLADPSGDTQYF | TGTGCCAGCAGTTTCCTAGCGGACCCGAGCGGAGATACGCAGTATTTT | TRBJ2-3 | TRBV6-5 | . | TRBD2
CASTGTGGGYTF | TGTGCCAGCACCGGGACAGGGGGTGGCTACACCTTC | TRBJ1-2 | TRBV2 | . | TRBD1
CASSPSGYEQYF | TGTGCCAGCAGTCCCTCCGGGTACGAGCAGTACTTC | TRBJ2-7 | TRBV6-5 | . | .
CACNEAMNTEAFF | TGTGCCTGCAACGAAGCCATGAACACTGAAGCTTTCTTT | TRBJ1-1 | TRBV30 | . | .
CASSLRGSSQPQHF | TGTGCCAGCAGCTTACGAGGTAGTAGCCAGCCCCAGCATTTT | TRBJ1-5 | TRBV7-8 | . | .
CATSDSGLAGGDTQYF | TGTGCCACCAGTGATTCCGGACTAGCGGGAGGGGATACGCAGTATTTT | TRBJ2-3 | TRBV24-1 | . | TRBD2
CASRAETYEQYF | TGTGCCAGCAGGGCGGAAACCTACGAGCAGTACTTC | TRBJ2-7 | TRBV2 | once | .
CASSPGGLAQNTQYF | TGTGCCAGCAGCCCCGGCGGACTAGCGCAAAACACCCAGTACTTC | TRBJ2-5 | TRBV5-4 | . | TRBD2
CASDDSQNIQYF | TGTGCCAGCGACGACAGTCAAAACATTCAGTACTTC | TRBJ2-4 | TRBV28 | . | .
CASSTGTRQETQYF | TGTGCCAGCAGTACCGGGACTCGTCAAGAGACCCAGTACTTC | TRBJ2-5 | TRBV28 | . | .
CASSLVPGPTDTQYF | TGTGCCAGCAGCTTGGTGCCGGGTCCTACAGATACGCAGTATTTT | TRBJ2-3 | TRBV5-6 | once | .